The TCR beta chain under discussion was sequenced for a study of human T cells and chemical hapten exposure. Documented time point: pre-sensitization, week 0. As for treatment: therapeutic diphenylcyclopropenone sensitization with weekly scalp DPC. TCRdb re-called the RACE reads with MiXCR, one entry per CDR3 protein. The data hold approximately 370,000 distinct CDR3 sequences, with 5% to 6.5% observed a single time. V lost 2 bases and J 0 bases, leaving 11 bases between the germline ends. The CDR3 loop spans 16 amino acids. Germline loops: CDR1 MNHEY, CDR2 SVGAGI. This clonotype was detected ten times or more.

The chain carries TRBV6-5 and TRBJ2-4; D gene uncertain. The TCR was taken from a woman younger than 35 with alopecia areata. Some clones in this sample may be carry-over from other donors' samples. The sample was whole blood, taken in connection with sensitization to the hapten diphenylcyclopropenone (DPC). The CDR3 DNA reads TGTGCCAGCAGTTACATGGGATTTCTAGCCAAAAACATTCAGTACTTC. Its protein product is CASSYMGFLAKNIQYF.